This TCR beta chain emerged from a study of T cells in Graves' hyperthyroidism and ophthalmopathy. TCR beta CDR3 region amplification was performed from RNA transcripts. Researchers ran a first-round RT-PCR on the TCR CDR3 using the HTBI primer set. TCRdb analysed the multiplex PCR reads with MiXCR anew, one entry per CDR3 protein. Among some 400,000 distinct CDR3 sequences listed, about 18% were seen once. Germline loops: CDR1 LGHDT, CDR2 YNNKEL (reference sequence). This CDR3 is 15 amino acids long. V dropped 5 bases and J dropped 10; count of bases not matched to a gene: 11. The chain carries TRBV3-1 and TRBJ1-1; 12 bases are shared with TRBD1. The TCR comes from a woman aged 18-29 years with Graves' hyperthyroidism. The sequencing sample was made of blood. The CDR3 here is CASSRVLWGQGAAFF. The CDR3 bases are TGTGCCAGCAGCAGGGTTCTTTGGGGACAGGGGGCAGCTTTCTTT. Looking up the rest from reference TRBV3-1 and TRBJ1-1 gives the full variable domain: DTAVSQTPKYLVTQMGNDKSIKCEQNLGHDTMYWYKQDSKKFLKIMFSYNNKELIINETVPNRFSPKSPDKAHLNLHINSLELGDSAVYFCASSRVLWGQGAAFFGQGTRLTVV.